Presented here are 32 T cell receptor beta chains from one specimen sequenced in a study of beta chain features in type 1 diabetes. Study-wide results and limits: All four CD4+ subsets from Type 1 diabetes patients carried moderately but significantly shorter TCRB CDR3s.

Sequencing targeted expressed TCRB transcripts, as all isolated RNA had been reverse transcribed. Generated by immunoSEQ multiplex PCR, the TCRdb table keeps only in-frame clones and is missing some. The sample records a few hundred thousand clones, roughly 24% being singletons. No antigen has been identified for these receptors. Sequencing was done on a sample of naive CD4+ T cells from blood. The receptor set was obtained from a young woman with type 1 diabetes.

In its sample, this clone was seen a few times. V is TRBV18 and J is TRBJ2-6; unclear D gene. The CDR3 length is 15 residues. The ends were cut back, 2 bases at V and 1 base at J, with 6 bases in the middle. In germline, CDR1 is KGHSH, CDR2 LQKENI. CDR3 residues: CASSPDNSGANVLTF. Here the CDR3 DNA reads TGTGCCAGCTCACCAGACAATTCTGGGGCCAACGTCCTGACTTTC.

In its sample, this clone was seen a few times. The chain has TRBV2 and TRBJ1-5; possible D gene TRBD1, 5 bases. CDR3 size: 16 residues. V was clipped by 7 bases and J by 0 bases, with 16 bases between them. The germline gives CDR1 SNHLY, CDR2 FYNNEI. CDR3 bases: TGTGCCAGCACCCCCTTTGGGGGACTTAGCAATCAGCCCCAGCATTTT. The encoded protein is CASTPFGGLSNQPQHF.

For the CDR3, the DNA is TGTGCCAGCAGCGAGACCCTTGGGGCCGCGGGGGAGCAGTACTTC. Translated: CASSETLGAAGEQYF. This rearrangement joins TRBV9 to TRBJ2-7, with TRBD2 as a possible D gene (6 bases). CDR3 length: 15 residues. CDR1 SGDLS and CDR2 YYNGEE come from the germline V gene. The germline V and J ends were trimmed by 3 bases and 7 bases, with 20 bases remaining between them. The whole variable domain, filled in from reference TRBV9 and TRBJ2-7, reads DSGVTQTPKHLITATGQRVTLRCSPRSGDLSVYWYQQSLDQGLQFLIQYYNGEERAKGNILERFSAQQFPDLHSELNLSSLELGDSALYFCASSETLGAAGEQYFGPGTRLTVT.

V gene TRBV15 combines with J gene TRBJ2-1; TRBD1 matches at 12 bases. Trimming at V came to 1 base and at J to 7 bases, leaving 2 bases not matched to a gene. This CDR3 comprises 15 residues. The germline CDR1 and CDR2 sequences are LNHNV and YYDKDF (reference sequence). The CDR3 bases are TGTGCCACCAGCAGAGGGGACAGGGGGCAAAATGAGCAGTTCTTC. This sequence encodes CATSRGDRGQNEQFF.

This chain joins TRBV6-1 and TRBJ1-2, with unresolved D. Between the trimmed V and J ends, which lost 6 bases and 4 bases, there was a span of 15 bases. This CDR3 comprises 14 residues. CDR1 and CDR2 from the germline V gene are MNHNS and SASEGT. CDR3 nucleotide sequence: TGTGCCAGCAGGAGGGATATGGGAACCTATGGCTACACCTTC. Translating it yields CASRRDMGTYGYTF.

The chain uses TRBV18 and TRBJ1-1; D gene uncertain. Trimming cost V 1 base and J 1 base, with 10 bases left between them. In germline, CDR1 is KGHSH, CDR2 LQKENI. CDR3 length equals 15 residues. Written as DNA, the CDR3 is TGTGCCAGCTCACCACAGAGGACTGGGAACACTGAAGCTTTCTTT. This translates into CASSPQRTGNTEAFF.

The gene calls are TRBV30 and TRBJ1-1; D not resolved. The CDR3 loop spans 14 amino acids. The V gene's germline CDR1 is GTSNPN and CDR2 SVGIG (reference sequence). V lost 5 bases, J lost 2 bases, and 15 bases lay in between. This chain's CDR3 is CAWRHEVRNTEAFF. DNA of the CDR3: TGTGCCTGGCGGCACGAGGTACGCAACACTGAAGCTTTCTTT. The variable domain in full, completed from reference TRBV30 and TRBJ1-1, reads SQTIHQWPATLVQPVGSPLSLECTVEGTSNPNLYWYRQAAGRGLQLLFYSVGIGQISSEVPQNLSASRPQDRQFILSSKKLLLSDSGFYLCAWRHEVRNTEAFFGQGTRLTVV.

This clone showed up just a few times. The chain recombines TRBV18 with TRBJ2-1, with D maybe TRBD1 (5 bases). The CDR3 length is 15 residues. Germline V gene sequence: CDR1 KGHSH, CDR2 LQKENI. The V gene lost 6 bases and the J gene lost 0 bases, with 12 bases spanning the gap. CDR3 sequence (DNA): TGTGCCAGCTCGCCGACAGTTGACTCCTACAATGAGCAGTTCTTC. It translates to CASSPTVDSYNEQFF.

The V and J genes are TRBV5-4 and TRBJ2-3; TRBD2 is a possible D gene (6 bases). Germline V gives CDR1 SGHNT, CDR2 YYREEE (reference sequence). This CDR3 spans 14 amino acids. With 1 base removed from V and 4 bases from J, the gap between germline ends came to 10 bases. CDR3 in amino acids: CASSLPGAADTQYF. The CDR3 nucleotides are TGTGCCAGCAGCTTGCCGGGAGCTGCAGATACGCAGTATTTT.

This clone showed up just a few times. This chain connects TRBV30 to TRBJ1-2; D gene uncertain. Germline CDR1 is GTSNPN and CDR2 is SVGIG (reference sequence). Trimming left V 1 base short and J 7 bases short, with 13 bases between. The CDR3 covers 13 residues. In nucleotides, the CDR3 is TGTGCCTGGAGTGCATCGCCCGCGGGTGGCTACACCTTC. Protein product: CAWSASPAGGYTF.

This clone has more than one count but fewer than ten. This sequence joins TRBV6-5 and TRBJ2-1; TRBD2 is a possible D gene (6 bases). CDR3 length equals 16 residues. The ends were cut back, 0 bases at V and 5 bases at J, with 14 bases in the middle. Germline CDR1 and CDR2: MNHEY and SVGAGI. CDR3 DNA sequence: TGTGCCAGCAGTTACTCGATTGTGGGAGGAAACAATGAGCAGTTCTTC. Translated, it gives CASSYSIVGGNNEQFF.

This clone was observed a few times. The chain links TRBV5-4 to TRBJ2-1; 7 bases agree with TRBD2. The germline CDR1 and CDR2 sequences are SGHNT and YYREEE (reference sequence). The V gene end was trimmed by 0 bases and the J gene end by 0 bases; junction bases not matched to a gene: 3. The CDR3 runs to 16 residues. Here the CDR3 DNA reads TGTGCCAGCAGCTTGGGTGGGAGGGGCTCCTACAATGAGCAGTTCTTC. Translating gives CASSLGGRGSYNEQFF.

The CDR3: CASAPRDGYTF. DNA for the CDR3: TGTGCCTCGGCTCCCCGGGATGGCTACACCTTC. This rearrangement joins TRBV30 to TRBJ1-2; D is undetermined. CDR3 length equals 11 residues. Per the germline V gene, CDR1 is GTSNPN and CDR2 is SVGIG (reference sequence). V lost 7 bases to trimming and J lost 6 bases, with 12 bases between them.

The chain employs TRBV6-5 and TRBJ2-1, with no clear D. V lost 2 bases and J lost 1, with 12 bases in between. The CDR3 has 16 amino acids. The germline V gene encodes CDR1 MNHEY and CDR2 SVGAGI. The DNA of the CDR3 is TGTGCCAGCAGTTACCGAATCGGGTGGTCCTACAATGAGCAGTTCTTC. It translates to CASSYRIGWSYNEQFF.

The genes are TRBV4-1 and TRBJ2-7; 7 bases fit TRBD2. This CDR3 comprises 14 residues. Germline V lookup: CDR1 MGHRA, CDR2 YSYEKL. J gave up 1 base and V 4 bases, and 4 bases lay outside the gene matches. The DNA of the CDR3 is TGCGCCAGCAGCCCAGCGGGACCGTCCTACGAGCAGTACTTC. It is translated as CASSPAGPSYEQYF.

This clone was found a few times. This chain joins TRBV4-1 and TRBJ2-1; 7 nucleotides match TRBD2. The CDR3 is 16 residues long. With 2 bases clipped from V and 2 bases from J, the junction kept 6 bases outside the gene matches. Germline lookup yields CDR1 MGHRA and CDR2 YSYEKL. Here the CDR3 DNA reads TGCGCCAGCAGCCAATTTAGCGGGCTAGCCTACAATGAGCAGTTCTTC. Translated, it gives CASSQFSGLAYNEQFF.

This clone was found a few times. The J gene is TRBJ2-3, the V gene TRBV29-1; the match to TRBD1 covers 9 bases. This CDR3 has 14 amino acids. Losses at the gene ends were 4 bases for V and 7 bases for J; bases not matched to a gene: 9. Germline V gene lookup returns CDR1 SQVTM and CDR2 ANQGSEA. The CDR3 DNA follows: TGCAGCGTTGTGCCGGGACAGGGTTTTTATACGCAGTATTTT. As protein: CSVVPGQGFYTQYF.

The genes are TRBV7-9 and TRBJ2-7; 7 bases align to TRBD1. The length of the CDR3 is 13 residues. Germline-derived CDR1 and CDR2 are SEHNR and FQNEAQ (reference sequence). Losses at the gene ends were 2 bases for V and 6 bases for J; bases not matched to a gene: 4. CDR3 coding DNA: TGTGCCAGCAGCTTAACGACAGGGCCCGAGCAGTACTTC. Its translation is CASSLTTGPEQYF.

The CDR3 nucleotides read TGTGCCAGCACGGACAGGACAACTAATGAAAAACTGTTTTTT. The encoded protein is CASTDRTTNEKLFF. The rearrangement uses TRBV25-1 and TRBJ1-4, with 7 positions matching TRBD1. The CDR3 contains 14 residues. CDR1 and CDR2 (germline): MGHDK, SYGVNS. V lost 7 bases and J lost 0; bases outside the gene matches: 2.

In this sample, this clone turned up a few times. The V gene is TRBV9, the J gene TRBJ2-7; TRBD2 agrees at 8 bases. Germline CDR1 is SGDLS and CDR2 is YYNGEE. V was clipped by 0 bases and J by 4 bases; unmatched bases: 6. The CDR3 runs to 15 residues. The CDR3 DNA reads TGTGCCAGCAGCGTAGGGGCTAGCGGGCCATACGAGCAGTACTTC. It yields the protein CASSVGASGPYEQYF.

The V call is TRBV7-9, the J call TRBJ2-3; 10 bases are shared with TRBD1. CDR1 is SEHNR, CDR2 FQNEAQ, per germline (reference sequence). Germline trimming cut 3 bases from V and 3 bases from J; bases unmatched to any gene: 3. The CDR3 contains 15 residues. CDR3 sequence (DNA): TGTGCCAGCAGCTTTGGGGACAGGGGTACAGATACGCAGTATTTT. Amino acids: CASSFGDRGTDTQYF.

The rearrangement uses TRBV28 and TRBJ2-5; D gene ambiguous. Germline CDR1 MDHEN, CDR2 SYDVKM. V dropped 1 base and J dropped 0 bases, with 9 bases sitting between them. The length of the CDR3 is 15 residues. The CDR3 DNA reads as TGTGCCAGCAGTTTATTCGCGGAGTACCAAGAGACCCAGTACTTC. Protein product: CASSLFAEYQETQYF.

V is TRBV19 and J is TRBJ2-1; 10 bases are a match to TRBD2. Germline CDR1 is LNHDA and CDR2 is SQIVND (reference sequence). V trimming: 4 bases; J trimming: 1 base; junction bases outside the gene matches: 13. The CDR3 is made up of 19 amino acids. CDR3 sequence (DNA): TGTGCCAGTAGTAGGCTAGCGGGAGCCATCCCCCTATCCTACAATGAGCAGTTCTTC. Translated: CASSRLAGAIPLSYNEQFF.

This clone came up a few times. The gene calls are TRBV5-6 and TRBJ1-2; D possibly corresponds to TRBD1 (6 bases). V lost 1 base to trimming and J lost 0 bases, with 10 bases between them. CDR1 is SGHDT, CDR2 YYEEEE, per germline. The CDR3 covers 15 residues. The DNA for the CDR3 is TGTGCCAGCAGCTTGTTCGACAGGCCTAACTATGGCTACACCTTC. Protein sequence: CASSLFDRPNYGYTF.

The V and J genes are TRBV2 and TRBJ2-7; the D gene is possibly TRBD1 (5 bases). Germline lookup yields CDR1 SNHLY and CDR2 FYNNEI. V lost 6 bases to trimming and J lost 0 bases, with 15 bases between them. This CDR3 has 15 residues. The CDR3 reads CASRGIRGSSYEQYF. CDR3 bases: TGTGCCAGCAGGGGAATTAGGGGTAGCTCCTACGAGCAGTACTTC. Filled out from reference TRBV2 and TRBJ2-7, the complete variable domain reads EPEVTQTPSHQVTQMGQEVILRCVPISNHLYFYWYRQILGQKVEFLVSFYNNEISEKSEIFDDQFSVERPDGSNFTLKIRSTKLEDSAMYFCASRGIRGSSYEQYFGPGTRLTVT.

This clone was seen more than once but under ten times. Other nucleotide sequences from this sample produce the same CDR3. The chain employs TRBV18 and TRBJ1-2; D is uncertain. Germline V lookup: CDR1 KGHSH, CDR2 LQKENI. V was pared by 3 bases and J by 6 bases, with 5 bases between. This CDR3 is built from 11 residues. The CDR3 DNA reads as TGTGCCAGCTCACCCGGGGATGGCTACACCTTC. It yields the protein CASSPGDGYTF.

The gene calls are TRBV15 and TRBJ2-4, with TRBD1 identical over 7 bases. This CDR3 spans 16 amino acids. V shed 1 base, J shed 8 bases, and the junction held 11 bases outside the gene matches. CDR1 and CDR2 from the germline V gene are LNHNV and YYDKDF (reference sequence). This chain's CDR3 is CATSRGGGILGDIQYF. As DNA, the CDR3 is TGTGCCACCAGCAGAGGAGGGGGCATACTCGGGGACATTCAGTACTTC.

Of note for this clone: The junction and the germline gene differ at one end; a read error may be behind it. The chain employs TRBV9 and TRBJ1-5, with D unresolved. From germline, CDR1 is SGDLS and CDR2 YYNGEE. The CDR3 is 14 amino acids. CDR3 residues: CASSVDYSNQPQHF. The CDR3 DNA reads TGTGCCAGCAGTGTAGACTATAGCAATCAGCCCCAGCATTTT.

The chain employs TRBV6-1 and TRBJ1-5; 9 bases match TRBD1. Germline CDR1 reads MNHNS; CDR2 reads SASEGT. There are 14 residues in the CDR3. V shed 6 bases, J shed 3 bases, and the junction held 3 bases outside the gene matches. For the CDR3, the DNA is TGTGCCAGCAGACAGGGGGCTTACAATCAGCCCCAGCATTTT. This sequence encodes CASRQGAYNQPQHF.

The chain is built from TRBV29-1 and TRBJ1-2; TRBD1 matches 7 bases. This CDR3 is built from 15 residues. Germline values: CDR1 SQVTM, CDR2 ANQGSEA. The trim removed 0 bases at V and 6 bases at J, leaving 10 bases unmatched. CDR3 DNA: TGCAGCGTTGAAGATCGGCCAGGGGGAGGTAATGGCTACACCTTC. This codes for CSVEDRPGGGNGYTF.

This clone was detected only a few times. The CDR3 region has the DNA TGTGCCAGTAGTATGGGTCGTGGCGGTAAGGGCTACACCTTC. Encoded protein: CASSMGRGGKGYTF. V gene TRBV19 combines with J gene TRBJ1-2; no firm D call. Trimming took off 3 bases at V and 8 bases at J, with 16 bases between the two ends. The CDR3 runs to 14 residues. Germline V gene data show CDR1 as LNHDA and CDR2 as SQIVND (reference sequence).

Concerning this clone itself: The DNA is left out, because the CDR3 cannot be placed on it with certainty; the CDR3 is given as TCRdb lists it. CDR3 sequence: CASSTSQGTGNTIYF. The rearrangement links TRBV25-1 to TRBJ1-3; the DNA was not used to check the table's D call, TRBD1. The CDR3 spans 15 residues, counting both ends. CDR1 MGHDK and CDR2 SYGVNS come from the germline V gene.